A single sample is the source of the 20 T cell receptor beta chains below, sequenced in a study of shared clonotypes between healthy human individuals. Using immunoSEQ multiplex PCR, the repertoire was profiled, and TCRdb retains in-frame clones only, with some absent. The sample consists of over a million clones, more than 75% of them appearing once. The material sequenced was memory CD4+ T cells from PBMCs. The subset denotes: CD45RA-negative fraction. These receptors all stem from a man younger than 35 in good health. Some clones in this sample may be carry-over from other donors' samples.

This clone was counted a few times. The gene calls are TRBV5-6 and TRBJ2-5; D call uncertain. Trimming took 1 base from V and 3 from J, leaving 10 bases between them. The CDR3 runs to 14 residues. Per the germline V gene, CDR1 is SGHDT and CDR2 is YYEEEE. In DNA, the CDR3 is TGTGCCAGCAGCTTGTCATTAGTGGAAGAGACCCAGTACTTC. Encoded protein: CASSLSLVEETQYF.

This clone was seen once. DNA for the CDR3: TGTGCCAGCAGTGCCGACAGGGGTGGTCGAGCTTTCTTT. It is translated as CASSADRGGRAFF. This chain uses TRBV6-1 with TRBJ1-1; 8 positions match TRBD1. CDR3 size: 13 residues. In germline, CDR1 is MNHNS, CDR2 SASEGT. The junction had 8 bases not matched to a gene; V was cut back by 4 bases and J by 10 bases.

This chain links TRBV6-6 with TRBJ1-3, with D uncertain. The CDR3 is made up of 16 amino acids. CDR1 and CDR2 from the germline V gene are MNHNY and SVGAGI (reference sequence). V gave up 0 bases and J gave up 5 bases, with 14 bases separating them. DNA of the CDR3: TGTGCCAGCAGTTACTCGCATCTGACGAACAGAAACACCATATATTTT. Translated: CASSYSHLTNRNTIYF.

This clone was seen many times. The rearrangement joins TRBV5-1 to TRBJ1-3, with TRBD1 as a possible D gene (6 bases). This CDR3 has 17 residues. Germline CDR1 SGHRS, CDR2 YFSETQ. Trimming removed 2 bases at V and 0 bases at J, with 15 bases between. CDR3 region: CASSLGVGGRSGNTIYF. CDR3 DNA sequence: TGCGCCAGCAGCTTAGGGGTTGGGGGCCGCTCTGGAAACACCATATATTTT.

The rearrangement links TRBV5-1 to TRBJ1-4, with 11 bases fitting TRBD1. This CDR3 is built from 17 residues. Trimming cost V 4 bases and J 3 bases; bases outside gene matches: 8. Germline V gene lookup returns CDR1 SGHRS and CDR2 YFSETQ. Here the CDR3 DNA reads TGCGCCAGCAGCGGAGGACAGGGGGCTGAGGCTAATGAAAAACTGTTTTTT. Its protein is CASSGGQGAEANEKLFF. Drawing the rest from reference TRBV5-1 and TRBJ1-4, the complete variable domain is KAGVTQTPRYLIKTRGQQVTLSCSPISGHRSVSWYQQTPGQGLQFLFEYFSETQRNKGNFPGRFSGRQFSNSRSEMNVSTLELGDSALYLCASSGGQGAEANEKLFFGSGTQLSVL.

V is TRBV10-3 and J is TRBJ2-5; 7 bases map to TRBD1. V lost 10 bases, J lost 5 bases, and 7 bases stayed unmatched. Per the germline V gene, CDR1 is ENHRY and CDR2 is SYGVKD. The CDR3 has 12 residues. CDR3 sequence (DNA): TGTGCCACCGCGACAGGGTGGGAGACCCAGTACTTC. Translated, it gives CATATGWETQYF.

V usage is TRBV27 and J usage is TRBJ2-1; D call uncertain. The V end was cut by 6 bases, the J end by 3 bases, with 15 bases between. Germline V gene data show CDR1 as MNHEY and CDR2 as SMNVEV (reference sequence). CDR3 length: 15 amino acids. The CDR3 reads CASSFGQPDYNEQFF. The CDR3 DNA reads TGTGCCAGCAGCTTCGGGCAGCCTGACTACAATGAGCAGTTCTTC.

For the CDR3, the DNA is TGTGCCAGCAGCCCGAGCCTCCGAGGGGGTTCCGAGCAGTACTTC. Encoded protein: CASSPSLRGGSEQYF. The chain has TRBV4-2 and TRBJ2-7, with a weak D call TRBD1 (6 bases). The CDR3 spans 15 residues. CDR1 is LGHNA and CDR2 is YNFKEQ in the germline V gene. V shed 4 bases and J shed 6 bases, with 19 bases lying between them.

V is TRBV6-5 and J is TRBJ1-2, with a possible D match to TRBD1 (6 bases). V was clipped by 1 base and J by 3 bases, with 6 bases between them. Germline CDR1 MNHEY, CDR2 SVGAGI. This CDR3 comprises 13 residues. CDR3 sequence reads: CASSYWTDYGYTF. The CDR3 DNA is TGTGCCAGCAGTTACTGGACAGACTATGGCTACACCTTC.

The V and J genes are TRBV29-1 and TRBJ2-1; D unresolved. Germline V gene lookup returns CDR1 SQVTM and CDR2 ANQGSEA. This CDR3 region has 15 residues. Trimming took off 5 bases at V and 4 bases at J, with 18 bases between the two ends. Here the CDR3 reads CSVRQGQDPYNEQFF. Written as DNA, the CDR3 is TGCAGCGTTCGCCAAGGGCAAGACCCATACAATGAGCAGTTCTTC.

With respect to this clone: The sample holds other DNA sequences that translate to the same CDR3. V gene TRBV7-2 combines with J gene TRBJ2-1; 7 positions agree with TRBD2. The CDR3 covers 13 residues. Per the germline V gene, CDR1 is SGHTA and CDR2 is FQGNSA. The V segment lost 0 bases and the J segment 10 bases; nucleotides outside the gene matches: 3. This CDR3 is CASSLAGEGEQFF. The CDR3 DNA follows: TGTGCCAGCAGCTTAGCTGGGGAGGGCGAGCAGTTCTTC.

The chain employs TRBV28 and TRBJ2-1; D unresolved. V dropped 6 bases and J dropped 9 bases, with 9 bases sitting between them. Germline-derived CDR1 and CDR2 are MDHEN and SYDVKM. The CDR3 totals 11 residues. CDR3 in DNA: TGTGCCAGCAGCACTATAGCTGAGCAGTTCTTC. Translating gives CASSTIAEQFF.

The J gene is TRBJ2-1, the V gene TRBV4-3; D may match TRBD1 or TRBD2 (6 bases each). The CDR3 has 19 amino acids. CDR1 LGHNA and CDR2 YSLEER come from the germline V gene. V lost 0 bases to trimming and J lost 4 bases, with 22 bases between them. CDR3: CASSQDSPIEGGDYNEQFF. DNA of the CDR3: TGCGCCAGCAGCCAAGACTCACCCATCGAGGGGGGCGATTACAATGAGCAGTTCTTC.

The J gene is TRBJ2-3, the V gene TRBV28; the D gene is possibly TRBD1 (6 bases). Trimming cost V 6 bases and J 1 base, with 14 bases left between them. Germline V lookup: CDR1 MDHEN, CDR2 SYDVKM. CDR3 length equals 15 residues. The CDR3 region has the DNA TGTGCCAGCAGATCAGTGACAGGTGGCACAGATACGCAGTATTTT. It translates to CASRSVTGGTDTQYF.

The rearrangement links TRBV4-3 to TRBJ1-3; D not certain. The CDR3 consists of 16 residues. V was trimmed by 0 bases and J by 4 bases, leaving 13 bases between them. Germline V lookup: CDR1 LGHNA, CDR2 YSLEER. CDR3 sequence reads: CASSQDYSYAGNTIYF. CDR3 nucleotide sequence: TGCGCCAGCAGCCAAGATTATTCCTATGCGGGAAACACCATATATTTT.

V is TRBV5-6 and J is TRBJ2-7; 7 bases fit TRBD1. Trimming at V came to 4 bases and at J to 3 bases, leaving 7 bases not matched to a gene. Germline loops: CDR1 SGHDT, CDR2 YYEEEE. CDR3 length equals 14 residues. CDR3 in amino acids: CASSLGPGGYEQYF. DNA for the CDR3: TGTGCCAGCAGCCTCGGGCCAGGGGGCTACGAGCAGTACTTC.

This clone has only one observation. This chain links TRBV18 with TRBJ1-2, with D possibly matching TRBD1 (6 bases). The CDR3 is 14 residues long. V lost 1 base and J 5 bases, leaving 11 bases between the germline ends. The V gene's germline CDR1 is KGHSH and CDR2 LQKENI. The CDR3 region is CASSPRGQGYGYTF. The CDR3 nucleotides read TGTGCCAGCTCACCACGAGGGCAGGGGTATGGCTACACCTTC.

This clone was seen a handful of times. V and J are TRBV29-1 and TRBJ2-4, with D possibly matching TRBD2 (7 bases). V was trimmed by 4 bases and J by 0 bases, leaving 13 bases between them. Germline CDR1 and CDR2: SQVTM and ANQGSEA. This CDR3 spans 15 amino acids. The CDR3 DNA follows: TGCAGCGTTGTCCGGGGGGCAGGAGCCAAAAACATTCAGTACTTC. Protein sequence: CSVVRGAGAKNIQYF.

V gene TRBV7-2 combines with J gene TRBJ2-1; 12 bases are shared with TRBD2. There are 15 residues in the CDR3. V lost 5 bases to trimming and J lost 7 bases; unmatched junction nucleotides: 6. Germline V gene lookup returns CDR1 SGHTA and CDR2 FQGNSA. The CDR3 protein is CASSPTSGSVNEQFF. In DNA, the CDR3 is TGTGCCAGCAGCCCGACTAGCGGGAGTGTGAATGAGCAGTTCTTC.

This clone was counted at least ten times. CDR3 in DNA: TGTGCCAGCTATCGTCATCAAGAGACCCAGTACTTC. Its protein is CASYRHQETQYF. The chain couples TRBV7-6 to TRBJ2-5; D remains unclear. The CDR3 has 12 amino acids. The germline V gene encodes CDR1 SGHVS and CDR2 FNYEAQ. Trimming took 8 bases from V and 2 from J, leaving 9 bases between them.